This T cell receptor (delta chain) was found in a study of gamma-delta T cells after stem cell transplantation. TCRdb made new clone calls on the RT-PCR reads using CATT. This sample yields around 16,000 delta-chain clones, of which about 8.5% are seen a single time; around 64% belongs to the top ten. The CDR3 spans 21 residues. The germline CDR1 and CDR2 sequences are TSWWSYY and QGS. On this clone: Germline and junction disagree at one end, which may indicate a read error.

The sample consisted of gamma-delta T cells. This TCR derives from a human donor. It is not recorded whose cells these are; they may come from a transplant donor. The V call is TRDV1, the J call TRDJ1, with TRDD3 matching 7 bases. The CDR3 DNA follows: TGTGCTATTGGGGAAAGGGGCATCATACGCCCCTGGGGGGGATACACCGATAAACTCATCTTT. Residues: CAIGERGIIRPWGGYTDKLIF.